This is a list of T cell receptor beta chains from one sample in a study of blood T cell repertoires in COVID-19. Measured with immunoSEQ multiplex PCR; TCRdb has only the in-frame clones, and not every one. The sample records under 200,000 clones, roughly 90% being singletons. Specimen: peripheral blood. These receptors all come from a man aged 18 to 30 with active or convalescent COVID-19. Each CDR3 is given with its conserved first and last residue. The D gene is left open where the match is weak. Not all rows give a size; the values are once, few, many and, for expanded clones, a class.

J,V,D,size,CDR3,DNA
TRBJ2-6,TRBV6-1,.,.,CASSEGQGFSGANVLTF,TGTGCCAGCAGTGAAGGGCAGGGCTTTAGCGGGGCCAACGTCCTGACTTTC
TRBJ1-6,TRBV10-3,TRBD1,.,CAIKEDRGDRSSPLHF,TGTGCCATCAAAGAGGACAGGGGGGATCGAAGTTCACCCCTCCACTTT
TRBJ2-2,TRBV7-6,TRBD2,.,CATRRGTGLAGTGELFF,TGTGCCACAAGAAGGGGAACAGGACTAGCGGGGACCGGGGAGCTGTTTTTT
TRBJ1-2,TRBV12-5,.,.,CASGLVRTGYGYTF,TGTGCTAGTGGTTTGGTACGAACCGGTTATGGCTACACCTTC
TRBJ1-2,TRBV9,TRBD1,few,CASSGIRGQGGGYTF,TGTGCCAGCAGCGGAATTCGGGGACAGGGGGGTGGCTACACCTTC
TRBJ2-7,TRBV27,.,once,CASSPNWGRIDEQYF,TGTGCCAGCAGTCCCAATTGGGGCCGGATCGACGAGCAGTACTTC
TRBJ2-5,TRBV4-2,TRBD2,.,CASSQDRVSGGASGTQYF,TGTGCCAGCAGCCAAGATAGGGTTAGCGGGGGGGCCTCTGGGACCCAGTACTTC
TRBJ2-3,TRBV28,.,.,CANQGLSTDTQYF,TGTGCCAACCAGGGACTGTCCACAGATACGCAGTATTTT
TRBJ2-3,TRBV2,.,.,CASSPGEGTDTQYF,TGTGCCAGCAGCCCGGGGGAGGGCACAGATACGCAGTATTTT
TRBJ2-3,TRBV30,TRBD2,.,CAWSVLGGSDTQYF,TGTGCCTGGAGTGTCCTCGGGGGGTCAGATACGCAGTATTTT
TRBJ1-2,TRBV11-2,.,once,CASSLGTSGINYGYTF,TGTGCCAGCAGCTTAGGGACGTCGGGGATTAACTATGGCTACACCTTC
TRBJ1-5,TRBV6-5,.,.,CASKDRNNQPQHF,TGTGCCAGCAAAGACAGGAACAATCAGCCCCAGCATTTT
TRBJ1-1,TRBV7-9,.,.,CASSLTTLNTEAFF,TGTGCCAGCAGTCTAACGACTTTGAACACTGAAGCTTTCTTT
TRBJ1-3,TRBV4-1,TRBD1,.,CASSQETGVNTIYF,TGCGCCAGCAGCCAAGAAACAGGGGTGAACACCATATATTTT
TRBJ1-5,TRBV12-5,.,.,CASGPLRRSGQPQHF,TGTGCTAGTGGTCCCTTACGGCGGTCGGGTCAGCCCCAGCATTTT
TRBJ1-3,TRBV5-6,.,.,CASSPPRGSGNTIYF,TGTGCCAGCAGCCCCCCCCGGGGTTCTGGAAACACCATATATTTT
TRBJ2-1,TRBV4-1,.,.,CASSQRGEQFF,TGCGCCAGCAGCCAACGGGGTGAGCAGTTCTTC
TRBJ2-7,TRBV27,TRBD1,.,CASRDRGRNSEQYF,TGTGCCAGCAGGGACAGGGGGCGGAATTCCGAGCAGTACTTC
TRBJ2-7,TRBV13,TRBD1,.,CASSLVQGAGEQYF,TGTGCCAGCAGCTTAGTCCAGGGGGCTGGAGAGCAGTACTTC
TRBJ1-5,TRBV2,.,.,CASSASQADQPQHF,TGTGCCAGCAGTGCATCACAGGCCGATCAGCCCCAGCATTTT
TRBJ2-5,TRBV7-9,.,.,CASSPLRGGDKTQYF,TGTGCCAGCAGCCCCCTAAGGGGGGGCGATAAGACCCAGTACTTC
TRBJ2-5,TRBV5-1,TRBD2,.,CASSFSGGRGETQYF,TGCGCCAGCAGCTTCAGCGGGGGGCGTGGGGAGACCCAGTACTTC
TRBJ1-1,TRBV21-1,.,few,CASHRGVGQTEAFF,TGTGCCTCACATCGGGGGGTAGGTCAGACTGAAGCTTTCTTT
TRBJ2-7,TRBV18,.,once,CASSFGALTTYEQYF,TGTGCCAGCTCGTTTGGGGCACTGACGACCTACGAGCAGTACTTC
TRBJ1-5,TRBV6-1,TRBD1,.,CASSEQGALDPQHF,TGTGCCAGCAGTGAACAGGGGGCCTTAGATCCCCAGCATTTT
TRBJ2-5,TRBV7-3,TRBD2,.,CASSMTSATQETQYF,TGTGCCAGCAGCATGACTAGCGCGACCCAAGAGACCCAGTACTTC
TRBJ2-1,TRBV7-3,TRBD2,.,CASSSWSMTGTSSTEQFF,TGTGCCAGCAGCTCATGGAGTATGACCGGGACTAGCTCCACTGAGCAGTTCTTC
TRBJ1-2,TRBV30,TRBD1,once,CAWSQGANGYTF,TGTGCCTGGTCCCAGGGGGCAAATGGCTACACCTTC
TRBJ1-2,TRBV30,.,.,CAWTDDRDFYGYTF,TGTGCCTGGACCGATGACAGAGACTTCTATGGCTACACCTTC
TRBJ2-7,TRBV4-2,TRBD2,few,CASSPQREGDAEQYF,TGTGCCAGCAGCCCTCAACGGGAGGGAGACGCCGAGCAGTACTTC
TRBJ2-5,TRBV5-8,TRBD1,.,CASTHGWTGETQYF,TGTGCCAGCACCCATGGTTGGACAGGAGAGACCCAGTACTTC
TRBJ2-1,TRBV29-1,TRBD1,.,CSAVRDRGYNEQFF,TGCAGCGCTGTCCGGGACAGGGGCTATAATGAGCAGTTCTTC
TRBJ2-2,TRBV6-5,TRBD1,.,CASTLDRKNTGELFF,TGTGCCAGCACCCTGGACAGGAAGAACACCGGGGAGCTGTTTTTT
TRBJ2-5,TRBV7-2,TRBD1,.,CASSLRATGYRETQYF,TGTGCCAGCAGCTTACGCGCGACAGGGTACAGGGAGACCCAGTACTTC
TRBJ2-7,TRBV24-1,.,.,CATTQSPGMKRYEQYF,TGTGCCACCACCCAAAGCCCAGGGATGAAGCGTTACGAGCAGTACTTC
TRBJ2-5,TRBV3-1/TRBV3-2,.,.,CASSPASDWETQYF,TGTGCCAGCAGCCCAGCTAGCGACTGGGAGACCCAGTACTTC
TRBJ2-7,TRBV10-3,TRBD1,.,CAISPSPGQGADEQYF,TGTGCCATCAGTCCTTCACCGGGACAGGGGGCGGACGAGCAGTACTTC
TRBJ2-2,TRBV7-2,.,.,CASSLRADDTGELFF,TGTGCCAGCAGCTTAAGAGCGGATGACACCGGGGAGCTGTTTTTT
TRBJ1-2,TRBV18,.,.,CASSPPTESYGYTF,TGTGCCAGCTCCCCCCCGACAGAATCCTATGGCTACACCTTC
TRBJ1-1,TRBV7-9,.,.,CASSSPGLRNTEAFF,TGTGCCAGCAGCTCCCCCGGGTTGCGGAACACTGAAGCTTTCTTT